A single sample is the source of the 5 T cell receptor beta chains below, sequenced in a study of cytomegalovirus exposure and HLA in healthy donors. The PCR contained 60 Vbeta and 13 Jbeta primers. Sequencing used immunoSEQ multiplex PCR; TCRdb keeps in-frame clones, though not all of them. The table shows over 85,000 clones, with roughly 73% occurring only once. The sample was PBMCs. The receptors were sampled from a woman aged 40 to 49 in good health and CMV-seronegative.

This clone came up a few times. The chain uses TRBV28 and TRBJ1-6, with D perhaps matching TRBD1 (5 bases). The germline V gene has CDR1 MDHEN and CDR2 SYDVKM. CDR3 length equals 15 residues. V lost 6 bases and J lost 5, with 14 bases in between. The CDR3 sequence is CASRESQGNNSPLHF. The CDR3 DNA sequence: TGTGCCAGCAGGGAATCCCAGGGAAATAATTCACCCCTCCACTTT. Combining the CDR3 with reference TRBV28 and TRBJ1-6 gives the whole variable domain DVKVTQSSRYLVKRTGEKVFLECVQDMDHENMFWYRQDPGLGLRLIYFSYDVKMKEKGDIPEGYSVSREKKERFSLILESASTNQTSMYLCASRESQGNNSPLHFGNGTRLTVT.

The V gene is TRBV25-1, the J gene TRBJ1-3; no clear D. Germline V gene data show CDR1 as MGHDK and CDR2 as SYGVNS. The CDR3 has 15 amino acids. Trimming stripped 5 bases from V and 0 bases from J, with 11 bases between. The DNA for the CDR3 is TGTGCCAGCAGTCTCGGAGGCATCTCTGGAAACACCATATATTTT. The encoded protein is CASSLGGISGNTIYF.

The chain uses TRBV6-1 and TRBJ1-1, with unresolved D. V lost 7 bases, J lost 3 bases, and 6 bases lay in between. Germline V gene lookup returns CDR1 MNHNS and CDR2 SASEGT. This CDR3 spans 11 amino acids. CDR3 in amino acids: CASKDYTEAFF. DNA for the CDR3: TGTGCCAGCAAGGACTACACTGAAGCTTTCTTT.

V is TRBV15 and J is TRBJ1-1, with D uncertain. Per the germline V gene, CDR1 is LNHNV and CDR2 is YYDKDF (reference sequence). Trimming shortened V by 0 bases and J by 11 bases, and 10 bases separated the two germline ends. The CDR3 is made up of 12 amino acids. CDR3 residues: CATSRDRVRAFF. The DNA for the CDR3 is TGTGCCACCAGCAGAGATCGTGTGCGGGCTTTCTTT.

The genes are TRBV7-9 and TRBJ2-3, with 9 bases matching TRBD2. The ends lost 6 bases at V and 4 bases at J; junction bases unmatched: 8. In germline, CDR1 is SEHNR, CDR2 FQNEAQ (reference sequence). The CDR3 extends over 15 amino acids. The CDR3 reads CASRAASGEADTQYF. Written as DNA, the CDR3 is TGTGCCAGCAGAGCAGCTAGCGGGGAGGCAGATACGCAGTATTTT. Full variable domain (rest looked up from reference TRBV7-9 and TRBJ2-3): DTGVSQNPRHKITKRGQNVTFRCDPISEHNRLYWYRQTLGQGPEFLTYFQNEAQLEKSRLLSDRFSAERPKGSFSTLEIQRTEQGDSAMYLCASRAASGEADTQYFGPGTRLTVL.